This T cell receptor (beta chain) comes out of a study of regulatory T cells in long-lasting Graves disease. Notes on the study in general: Persistent Graves' cases showed lower TCR diversity than newly diagnosed cases. Whereas approximately 980 public clonotypes were shared by new patients, persistent patients shared more, at 2,500 to 3,000.

As for time point: newly diagnosed GD, antithyroid drugs for less than 3 months. The TCR library used RNA extracted from PBMCs. To make TCR beta libraries, researchers used iRepertoire HTBI primers and Arm-PCR of CDR3 regions. Using its own MiXCR run on the multiplex PCR reads, TCRdb lists one record per CDR3 protein. The sample yields 420,000 or so distinct CDR3 sequences, roughly 15% seen once. The CDR3 is 15 residues long. Germline values: CDR1 SGHTA, CDR2 FQGNSA. This clonotype occurred a few times. What it binds is not known. This sequence may be a read error, since a much larger clone differs from it by one base. This sample was shared with a second study, whose subject was T cells in Graves' hyperthyroidism and ophthalmopathy.

The specimen comprised peripheral blood mononuclear cells (PBMCs), sampled at new diagnosis, from a patient treated with antithyroid drugs. This receptor was identified in a woman between 18 and 29 years old with Graves disease. V and J are TRBV7-2 and TRBJ2-1; possibly TRBD1 for D (5 bases). The J call may be in error: the DNA end matches TRBJ2-5 better. The CDR3 here is CASGHDSTLGETQYF. CDR3 bases: TGTGCCAGCGGTCACGACAGCACCCTGGGGGAGACCCAGTACTTC.